These 4 T cell receptor beta chains came from one sample sequenced in a study of T cells in localized non-small cell lung cancer. Produced via immunoSEQ multiplex PCR; TCRdb's table is partial and in-frame only. The sample has tens of thousands of clones; roughly 85% are singletons. The sample was peripheral blood mononuclear cells, taken before any cancer treatment. These TCRs come from a male donor older than 55 with stage II lung adenocarcinoma.

This clone was observed a single time. The V and J genes are TRBV5-1 and TRBJ1-1; 8 bases agree with TRBD1. The germline V gene has CDR1 SGHRS and CDR2 YFSETQ. This CDR3 has 15 residues. Trimming at V came to 5 bases and at J to 1 base, leaving 7 bases not matched to a gene. The CDR3 loop is CASSYPGTGNTEAFF. The CDR3 nucleotides read TGCGCCAGCAGTTACCCCGGGACAGGGAACACTGAAGCTTTCTTT.

This rearrangement joins TRBV10-3 to TRBJ2-3; 8 nucleotides line up with TRBD1. This CDR3 region has 13 residues. The ends lost 7 bases at V and 2 bases at J; junction bases unmatched: 2. The germline gives CDR1 ENHRY, CDR2 SYGVKD. CDR3 in DNA: TGTGCCATCACAGGGGGCATCACAGATACGCAGTATTTT. Translated: CAITGGITDTQYF.

The V gene is TRBV7-9, the J gene TRBJ1-2; D gene ambiguous. The CDR3 consists of 15 residues. V was pared by 0 bases and J by 8 bases, with 16 bases between. Germline V gives CDR1 SEHNR, CDR2 FQNEAQ (reference sequence). CDR3 DNA: TGTGCCAGCAGCTTAGCGCTCTCGGGGAAAGAGGGCTACACCTTC. Its translation: CASSLALSGKEGYTF. Looking up the rest from reference TRBV7-9 and TRBJ1-2 gives the full variable domain: DTGVSQNPRHKITKRGQNVTFRCDPISEHNRLYWYRQTLGQGPEFLTYFQNEAQLEKSRLLSDRFSAERPKGSFSTLEIQRTEQGDSAMYLCASSLALSGKEGYTFGSGTRLTVV.

This clone has just a few counts. The chain uses TRBV2 and TRBJ2-7; 8 bases are shared with TRBD1. V lost 2 bases and J lost 4; bases outside the gene matches: 4. Germline-derived CDR1 and CDR2 are SNHLY and FYNNEI. The CDR3 length is 14 residues. The CDR3 spells CASSEYRGAYEQYF. The CDR3 DNA reads as TGTGCCAGCAGTGAATACAGGGGGGCTTACGAGCAGTACTTC. Using reference TRBV2 and TRBJ2-7 for the parts outside the CDR3, the full variable domain is EPEVTQTPSHQVTQMGQEVILRCVPISNHLYFYWYRQILGQKVEFLVSFYNNEISEKSEIFDDQFSVERPDGSNFTLKIRSTKLEDSAMYFCASSEYRGAYEQYFGPGTRLTVT.